This TCR beta chain was observed in a study of Graves' ophthalmopathy and Graves' hyperthyroidism. Pregnant or lactating patients and those with other autoimmune diseases or uncontrolled infections were excluded. The PBMCs used were ones drawn from about 9.3 ml of fresh peripheral blood. This clonotype was recorded many times. Its antigen is still unknown. V was cut by 3 bases and J by 5 bases, with 13 bases left in between. Germline V gene data show CDR1 as MDHEN and CDR2 as SYDVKM. The CDR3 covers 14 residues. Transcripts of RNA were the source for amplifying TCR beta CDR3 regions. The first round was an RT-PCR with HTBI primers, and the second round was a multiplex PCR. MiXCR, applied by TCRdb to the multiplex PCR reads, yields one record per CDR3 protein. The top ten clones hold approximately 8.9% of a sample with some 170,000 distinct CDR3 sequences, 39% of them seen once. Whole-study findings and limits: Stable hyperthyroidism and ophthalmopathy were told apart by a 13-signature model, which achieved 85% to 90% sensitivity and 65% to 83% specificity. Most clonotypes expanded in thyroid above 0.001 frequency were present in blood too.

The genes are TRBV28 and TRBJ2-5; possible D gene TRBD1, 6 bases. This TCR was recovered from a man aged 30-40 years with Graves' ophthalmopathy. Sequencing was carried out using peripheral blood. The CDR3 is CASSFQTGLETQYF. The CDR3 DNA is TGTGCCAGCAGTTTCCAGACAGGACTCGAGACCCAGTACTTC.